A selection of T cell receptor beta chains follows, all from one sample in a study of CD4 T cells in relation to SARS-CoV-2 and coronaviruses. For these receptors, no antigen is known. Only in-frame clones appear in the TCRdb table, and some are missing; sequencing was by immunoSEQ multiplex PCR. The sample contains fewer than 25,000 clones, over 70% of which appear only once. Source material: CD4+ T cells from PBMCs, cultured in vitro. The receptors come from a human donor in good health. CDR3s include the opening cysteine and the closing phenylalanine or tryptophan. Fields, in order: D gene, V gene, J gene, clone size, CDR3 DNA, CDR3 protein. A D gene is named only where the DNA matches it firmly. Some rows mark clone size as missing; the rest say once, few, many or name a class of expanded clone.

>TRBD1|TRBV12-3/TRBV12-4|TRBJ1-2|.
TGTGCCAGCAGCTCACAGGGGATTCGTGGCTACACCTTC
CASSSQGIRGYTF
>.|TRBV9|TRBJ2-6|.
TGTGCCAGCAGCGTACGGGGCGGGACGGGGGCCAACGTCCTGACTTTC
CASSVRGGTGANVLTF
>TRBD1|TRBV11-2|TRBJ2-7|.
TGTGCCAGCAGCCCTTCCCGACCACTTACAGGGGCGGCCTACGAGCAGTACTTC
CASSPSRPLTGAAYEQYF
>TRBD2|TRBV4-2|TRBJ2-1|.
TGTGCCAGCAGCCAAGACGGGACTAGCGGGGGGTACAATGAGCAGTTCTTC
CASSQDGTSGGYNEQFF
>.|TRBV28|TRBJ2-2|once
TGTGCCAGCAAACTGAAAAGGGCGGACACCGGGGAGCTGTTTTTT
CASKLKRADTGELFF
>.|TRBV5-4|TRBJ1-2|.
TGTGCCAGCAGCTTGATCGGACTGCGGGACATACTTAACTATGGCTACACCTTC
CASSLIGLRDILNYGYTF
>.|TRBV7-8|TRBJ1-5|.
TGTGCCAGCAGCCTCGGCAGGGTGGGCAATCAGCCCCAGCATTTT
CASSLGRVGNQPQHF
>TRBD2|TRBV12-5|TRBJ2-1|.
TGTGCTAGCGGGACTAGTAATGAGTATGAGCAGTTCTTC
CASGTSNEYEQFF
>.|TRBV20-1|TRBJ1-1|.
TGCAGTGCGAATGAAGCTTTCTTT
CSANEAFF
>.|TRBV3-1/TRBV3-2|TRBJ1-3|.
TGTGCCAGCAGCCAAGGAACAGGGCTCTCTGGAAACACCATATATTTT
CASSQGTGLSGNTIYF
>.|TRBV14|TRBJ2-1|.
TGTGCCAGCAGCCTTTGGCTGGACACGGCCCAGTTCTTC
CASSLWLDTAQFF
>.|TRBV29-1|TRBJ1-1|.
TGCAGCGTTCACACTCACACTGAAGCTTTCTTT
CSVHTHTEAFF
>.|TRBV7-2|TRBJ2-1|.
TGTGCCAGCAGCTTAGTTGGGGGCCAATATGAGCAGTTCTTC
CASSLVGGQYEQFF
>.|TRBV19|TRBJ2-3|.
TGTGCCAGTACCGCGAAGGGACCCACAGATACGCAGTATTTT
CASTAKGPTDTQYF
>.|TRBV19|TRBJ1-4|.
TGTGCCAGTAGTATCGCCAATGAAAAACTGTTTTTT
CASSIANEKLFF
>.|TRBV5-1|TRBJ2-2|.
TGCGCCAGCGGCCTGGGGGAAAGGAACACCGGGGAGCTGTTTTTT
CASGLGERNTGELFF
>TRBD1|TRBV20-1|TRBJ2-1|.
TGCAGTGCTAGTTCCGGGACAGGGGGGGACAATGAGCAGTTCTTC
CSASSGTGGDNEQFF
>.|TRBV19|TRBJ1-5|.
TGTGCCAGTAGTCCCCTCCTTGAGCCCCAGCATTTT
CASSPLLEPQHF